These 25 T cell receptor beta chains share one sample of origin, sequenced in a study of radiotherapy plus CTLA-4 blockade in lung cancer. The table came from immunoSEQ multiplex PCR; TCRdb's copy has only in-frame clones and leaves some out. The repertoire holds 52,000 or so clones, with about 80% as singletons. Sequences were derived from peripheral blood, sampled from a patient treated with radiotherapy plus ipilimumab. These receptors originate from a human donor with non-small cell lung cancer whose response to radiotherapy plus ipilimumab could not be evaluated.

The chain uses TRBV6-5 and TRBJ2-2; D perhaps matches TRBD1 (5 bases). The CDR3 spans 13 residues. Germline CDR1 and CDR2: MNHEY and SVGAGI. V was cut by 6 bases and J by 7 bases, with 12 bases left in between. CDR3: CASSPRVGGELFF. The CDR3 region has the DNA TGTGCCAGCAGCCCCAGGGTAGGCGGGGAGCTGTTTTTT.

The V and J genes are TRBV6-4 and TRBJ1-5; D unresolved. The V and J ends lost 5 bases and 4 bases respectively, with 9 bases between them. This CDR3 spans 13 amino acids. Germline assignment: CDR1 MRHNA and CDR2 SNTAGT. CDR3: CASSPEWNQPQHF. CDR3 nucleotides: TGTGCCAGCAGTCCGGAGTGGAATCAGCCCCAGCATTTT.

This clone was recorded a few times. The chain links TRBV10-3 to TRBJ2-7; 7 positions match TRBD1. With V trimmed by 2 bases and J by 4 bases, 8 bases remained unmatched. There are 15 residues in the CDR3. Germline V gives CDR1 ENHRY, CDR2 SYGVKD. CDR3 protein: CAISETGQREYEQYF. In DNA, the CDR3 is TGTGCCATCAGTGAGACGGGACAGAGAGAATACGAGCAGTACTTC.

The chain is built from TRBV9 and TRBJ2-2; 7 nucleotides align to TRBD2. Germline V gene data show CDR1 as SGDLS and CDR2 as YYNGEE. The CDR3 has 16 amino acids. The V segment lost 3 bases and the J segment 4 bases; nucleotides outside the gene matches: 9. The DNA of the CDR3 is TGTGCCAGCAGCGAGAGGGAGGGAGGGATCACCGGGGAGCTGTTTTTT. Its protein product is CASSEREGGITGELFF.

By share, this clone ranks as medium-sized. The chain links TRBV5-1 to TRBJ2-7, with D perhaps TRBD2 (5 bases). CDR1 and CDR2 (germline): SGHRS, YFSETQ. CDR3 length: 14 amino acids. V was trimmed by 1 base and J by 4 bases, leaving 12 bases between them. The CDR3 spells CASSLRSDGYEQYF. DNA of the CDR3: TGCGCCAGCAGCTTGCGTAGCGATGGGTACGAGCAGTACTTC.

The chain joins TRBV28 to TRBJ2-5; 8 bases are shared with TRBD1. Losses at the gene ends were 7 bases for V and 5 bases for J; bases not matched to a gene: 6. The CDR3 contains 13 residues. Germline lookup yields CDR1 MDHEN and CDR2 SYDVKM. CDR3 coding DNA: TGTGCCAGCACCCCGGACAGGGCTGAGACCCAGTACTTC. Translation gives CASTPDRAETQYF. Supplemented by reference TRBV28 and TRBJ2-5, the full variable domain reads DVKVTQSSRYLVKRTGEKVFLECVQDMDHENMFWYRQDPGLGLRLIYFSYDVKMKEKGDIPEGYSVSREKKERFSLILESASTNQTSMYLCASTPDRAETQYFGPGTRLLVL.

J is TRBJ2-1 and V is TRBV5-1; D is perhaps TRBD2 (6 bases). Germline V gene lookup returns CDR1 SGHRS and CDR2 YFSETQ. The CDR3 extends over 13 amino acids. V shed 4 bases and J shed 10 bases, with 15 bases lying between them. This chain's CDR3 is CASSVGTPREQFF. As DNA, the CDR3 is TGCGCCAGCAGCGTTGGGACTCCCAGAGAGCAGTTCTTC.

This chain uses TRBV28 with TRBJ1-2, with D hard to call. CDR1 MDHEN and CDR2 SYDVKM come from the germline V gene. V gave up 2 bases and J gave up 1 base, with 8 bases separating them. This CDR3 contains 14 residues. The CDR3 spells CASSLLQRNYGYTF. CDR3 nucleotides: TGTGCCAGCAGTTTACTGCAGCGTAACTATGGCTACACCTTC.

The chain has TRBV7-2 and TRBJ2-2; 9 bases agree with TRBD1. Germline assignment: CDR1 SGHTA and CDR2 FQGNSA. The CDR3 extends over 18 amino acids. V was clipped by 0 bases and J by 1 base; unmatched bases: 6. CDR3 nucleotide sequence: TGTGCCAGCAGCTTAGCGGGGGCGGGACAGGGGAACACCGGGGAGCTGTTTTTT. Translating it yields CASSLAGAGQGNTGELFF.

The chain uses TRBV6-1 and TRBJ2-1, with D maybe TRBD1 (6 bases). The CDR3 spans 16 residues. Between the trimmed V and J ends, which lost 1 base and 1 base, there was a span of 11 bases. Looked up from germline, CDR1 is MNHNS and CDR2 is SASEGT. Here the CDR3 DNA reads TGTGCCAGCAGTGAAGTCAGGGGCCCGTCCTACAATGAGCAGTTCTTC. It specifies CASSEVRGPSYNEQFF.

This clone has a handful of counts. The rearrangement uses TRBV18 and TRBJ1-1; 7 nucleotides line up with TRBD1. The CDR3 spans 13 residues. Per the germline V gene, CDR1 is KGHSH and CDR2 is LQKENI. V lost 3 bases and J lost 3; bases outside the gene matches: 1. This chain's CDR3 is CASSPGTDTEAFF. The CDR3 DNA sequence: TGTGCCAGCTCACCCGGGACAGACACTGAAGCTTTCTTT.

There are a few counts of this clone. The CDR3: CASSPSAPGNEQFF. DNA for the CDR3: TGTGCCAGCAGTCCATCCGCTCCCGGCAATGAGCAGTTCTTC. The V call is TRBV27, the J call TRBJ2-1, with D uncertain. Per germline, CDR1 MNHEY and CDR2 SMNVEV (reference sequence). The V and J ends lost 5 bases and 6 bases respectively, with 14 bases between them. This CDR3 comprises 14 residues.

The gene calls are TRBV6-1 and TRBJ1-2; D is possibly TRBD1 (5 bases). In germline, CDR1 is MNHNS, CDR2 SASEGT. This CDR3 contains 13 residues. The ends were cut back, 7 bases at V and 4 bases at J, with 13 bases in the middle. Here the CDR3 reads CASNARDSYGYTF. DNA of the CDR3: TGTGCCAGCAATGCGAGGGACTCCTATGGCTACACCTTC.

This clone was observed a few times. This chain links TRBV4-3 with TRBJ1-2; tentatively, D is TRBD1 (5 bases). Germline values: CDR1 LGHNA, CDR2 YSLEER. Between the trimmed V and J ends, which lost 0 bases and 4 bases, there was a span of 12 bases. The CDR3 length is 15 residues. The CDR3: CASSQDGAPGYGYTF. CDR3 nucleotide sequence: TGCGCCAGCAGCCAAGATGGGGCCCCCGGCTATGGCTACACCTTC.

V and J are TRBV30 and TRBJ2-7, with 11 bases fitting TRBD2. In germline, CDR1 is GTSNPN, CDR2 SVGIG (reference sequence). The CDR3 has 19 amino acids. Trimming cost V 1 base and J 2 bases; bases outside gene matches: 16. As DNA, the CDR3 is TGTGCCTGGAGTGGCCGGAGTCTAGCGGGAGGTCCCAATACCTACGAGCAGTACTTC. It translates to CAWSGRSLAGGPNTYEQYF.

This clone was detected only a few times. The chain is built from TRBV4-3 and TRBJ1-1; D is perhaps TRBD1 (5 bases). Looked up from germline, CDR1 is LGHNA and CDR2 is YSLEER. This CDR3 region has 15 residues. V was clipped by 0 bases and J by 5 bases, with 13 bases between them. In DNA form, the CDR3 reads TGCGCCAGCAGCCAAGAAGGGACGGGGAGGACTGAAGCTTTCTTT. Protein sequence: CASSQEGTGRTEAFF.

Concerning this clone itself: The same CDR3 arises from other DNA sequences in this sample as well. CDR3: CASSLGAGYGYTF. The CDR3 DNA reads TGTGCCAGCAGCTTAGGGGCAGGCTATGGCTACACCTTC. The chain uses TRBV7-2 and TRBJ1-2; no clear D. V shed 1 base and J shed 4 bases, with 7 bases lying between them. The CDR3 is made up of 13 amino acids. Per the germline V gene, CDR1 is SGHTA and CDR2 is FQGNSA. The full variable domain, its missing parts supplied by reference TRBV7-2 and TRBJ1-2, is GAGVSQSPSNKVTEKGKDVELRCDPISGHTALYWYRQSLGQGLEFLIYFQGNSAPDKSGLPSDRFSAERTGGSVSTLTIQRTQQEDSAVYLCASSLGAGYGYTFGSGTRLTVV.

This clone showed up just once. The chain has TRBV7-2 and TRBJ1-2, with TRBD1 as a possible D gene (5 bases). V was cut by 0 bases and J by 5 bases, with 16 bases left in between. CDR1 and CDR2 (germline): SGHTA, FQGNSA. The CDR3 is made up of 16 amino acids. The CDR3 bases are TGTGCCAGCAGCTTAGCGTGGCGGGGCCCCTTTTATGGCTACACCTTC. It specifies CASSLAWRGPFYGYTF. The complete variable domain, with remaining parts taken from reference TRBV7-2 and TRBJ1-2, reads GAGVSQSPSNKVTEKGKDVELRCDPISGHTALYWYRQSLGQGLEFLIYFQGNSAPDKSGLPSDRFSAERTGGSVSTLTIQRTQQEDSAVYLCASSLAWRGPFYGYTFGSGTRLTVV.

The chain is built from TRBV10-3 and TRBJ2-1; the match to TRBD1 covers 9 bases. The CDR3 is 16 amino acids. CDR1 is ENHRY and CDR2 is SYGVKD in the germline V gene. Losses at the gene ends were 11 bases for V and 3 bases for J; bases not matched to a gene: 14. The CDR3 DNA reads as TGTGCCTGTCAGGAGAAACGACAGGGGGTCTACAATGAGCAGTTCTTC. Translation gives CACQEKRQGVYNEQFF.

The rearrangement joins TRBV14 to TRBJ2-3; the D gene is possibly TRBD2 (7 bases). Trimming stripped 0 bases from V and 1 base from J, with 29 bases between. This CDR3 is built from 22 residues. Germline V gene data show CDR1 as SGHDN and CDR2 as FVKESK. The DNA of the CDR3 is TGTGCCAGCAGCCAAGATTTTTACTACGGGGGGCGCTCAGAAGGGGGCACAGATACGCAGTATTTT. Amino acid sequence: CASSQDFYYGGRSEGGTDTQYF.

Here the CDR3 DNA reads TGTGCCAGCAGCTACGGGGGGGCCGGGGAGCTGTTTTTT. Residues: CASSYGGAGELFF. V gene TRBV7-2 combines with J gene TRBJ2-2; TRBD2 matches 8 bases. There are 13 residues in the CDR3. V lost 4 bases and J lost 6; bases outside the gene matches: 1. Germline CDR1 and CDR2: SGHTA and FQGNSA.

V is TRBV7-2 and J is TRBJ2-7, with a tentative D call TRBD1 (5 bases). The CDR3 consists of 14 residues. V shed 0 bases and J shed 3 bases, with 9 bases lying between them. CDR1 SGHTA and CDR2 FQGNSA come from the germline V gene. The CDR3 loop reads CASSLALTDYEQYF. Here the CDR3 DNA reads TGTGCCAGCAGCTTAGCGTTGACAGACTACGAGCAGTACTTC. Full variable domain (missing parts from reference TRBV7-2 and TRBJ2-7): GAGVSQSPSNKVTEKGKDVELRCDPISGHTALYWYRQSLGQGLEFLIYFQGNSAPDKSGLPSDRFSAERTGGSVSTLTIQRTQQEDSAVYLCASSLALTDYEQYFGPGTRLTVT.

This chain links TRBV14 with TRBJ2-3, with D possibly matching TRBD2 (6 bases). There are 17 residues in the CDR3. Trimming removed 0 bases at V and 2 bases at J, with 15 bases between. Germline CDR1 and CDR2: SGHDN and FVKESK. The CDR3 coding sequence is TGTGCCAGCAGCCAAGAATGGCTACTGGACTACACAGATACGCAGTATTTT. Its protein is CASSQEWLLDYTDTQYF.

The genes are TRBV6-6 and TRBJ2-7; 7 bases line up with TRBD1. Per the germline V gene, CDR1 is MNHNY and CDR2 is SVGAGI (reference sequence). The V and J ends lost 5 bases and 2 bases, in that order; junction bases with no gene match: 12. The CDR3 length is 16 residues. The CDR3 DNA reads as TGTGCCAGCAGTCTACCCGAGGGGGCCTTGACCTACGAGCAGTACTTC. Translating gives CASSLPEGALTYEQYF.

The rearrangement uses TRBV29-1 and TRBJ1-6, with unresolved D. The CDR3 consists of 16 residues. The V and J ends lost 8 bases and 0 bases respectively, with 17 bases between them. Germline V gene sequence: CDR1 SQVTM, CDR2 ANQGSEA. Here the CDR3 reads CSSTGRESSYNSPLHF. In nucleotides, the CDR3 is TGCAGCTCCACTGGAAGGGAGAGCTCCTATAATTCACCCCTCCACTTT. The full variable domain, completed using reference TRBV29-1 and TRBJ1-6, is SAVISQKPSRDICQRGTSLTIQCQVDSQVTMMFWYRQQPGQSLTLIATANQGSEATYESGFVIDKFPISRPNLTFSTLTVSNMSPEDSSIYLCSSTGRESSYNSPLHFGNGTRLTVT.